The text below deals with one T cell receptor beta chain. Its antigen is currently unknown. The data originate from a study of beta chain features in type 1 diabetes. The study's findings and limits: When cDNA is sequenced, cells with high TCR expression could be over-represented. Type 1 diabetes patients had fewer VDJ junction insertions and more deletions.

Germline V gene data show CDR1 as KGHSH and CDR2 as LQKENI. The CDR3 has 16 amino acids. V lost 2 bases and J lost 0, with 10 bases in between. The whole isolated RNA underwent reverse transcription, so sequencing captured expressed TCRB transcripts. Assay used: immunoSEQ multiplex PCR; TCRdb lists only in-frame clones, some missing. The sample holds 38,000 or so clones, about two thirds seen once. By way of CD45RO/CCR7/CD25/CD127/CD95/CD27, the CD4+ regulatory, stem cell-like memory, central memory and naive cells were sorted. This chain uses TRBV18 with TRBJ2-2, with D unclear. The clonotype was recovered from a woman aged 25 to 39 in good health. The sample was Tregs from blood. The CDR3, as DNA: TGTGCCAGCTCACCAGTCAGCACAGCGAACACCGGGGAGCTGTTTTTT. As protein: CASSPVSTANTGELFF.